Sequencing of this T cell receptor beta chain was carried out in a study of shared clonotypes between healthy human individuals. Concerning this clone itself: Antigen specificity is unknown. In the same sample, other DNA sequences code for this CDR3.

Notes on the study in general: The four-donor shared clonotypes exceeded non-shared clonotypes in generation probability, with non-shared ones scoring lower.

Clones were read by immunoSEQ multiplex PCR, and TCRdb kept only the in-frame ones, dropping some. The sample consists of under 2,500,000 clones, approximately 96% of them appearing once. Input material: naive CD4+ T cells sorted from blood. As to subset: CD45RA+ positively selected. The sequence was collected from a man aged 18 to 30 in good health.

The CDR3 sequence: CASSPGLAGGTDTQYF. The CDR3 bases are TGTGCCAGCAGCCCGGGACTAGCGGGGGGCACAGATACGCAGTATTTT. The chain employs TRBV7-2 and TRBJ2-3; 14 bases line up with TRBD2. The CDR3 loop spans 16 amino acids. The trim removed 5 bases at V and 1 base at J, leaving 2 bases unmatched. In germline, CDR1 is SGHTA, CDR2 FQGNSA. The complete variable domain, with remaining parts taken from reference TRBV7-2 and TRBJ2-3, reads GAGVSQSPSNKVTEKGKDVELRCDPISGHTALYWYRQSLGQGLEFLIYFQGNSAPDKSGLPSDRFSAERTGGSVSTLTIQRTQQEDSAVYLCASSPGLAGGTDTQYFGPGTRLTVL.